This entry lists 5 T cell receptor beta chains sequenced from one sample in a study of cytomegalovirus exposure and HLA in healthy donors. Data came from immunoSEQ multiplex PCR; TCRdb stores just in-frame clones and leaves some out. Here the sample spans fewer than 130,000 clones, approximately 90% being singletons. The specimen was PBMCs. Receptors were obtained from a woman aged 25-40 years in good health and CMV-seropositive.

This rearrangement joins TRBV15 to TRBJ2-7; 8 bases map to TRBD1. The V gene end was trimmed by 1 base and the J gene end by 6 bases; junction bases not matched to a gene: 11. CDR1 and CDR2 from the germline V gene are LNHNV and YYDKDF (reference sequence). The CDR3 is 16 amino acids. The CDR3 coding sequence is TGTGCCACCAGCAGAGGTGTTAACAGGGGGGCTGGCGAGCAGTACTTC. Translating gives CATSRGVNRGAGEQYF.

The sample holds one count of this clone. This rearrangement joins TRBV7-2 to TRBJ1-1; D remains unclear. Trimming took 1 base from V and 3 from J, leaving 6 bases between them. The CDR3 spans 13 residues. Germline CDR1 and CDR2: SGHTA and FQGNSA. The CDR3 bases are TGTGCCAGCAGCTTAGATCGGGACACTGAAGCTTTCTTT. Protein: CASSLDRDTEAFF.

The rearrangement joins TRBV5-4 to TRBJ2-7; tentative D call: TRBD2 (5 bases). This CDR3 region has 16 residues. From germline, CDR1 is SGHNT and CDR2 YYREEE (reference sequence). V shed 1 base and J shed 7 bases, with 21 bases lying between them. The CDR3 loop is CASSLLSGSGRKEQYF. DNA for the CDR3: TGTGCCAGCAGCTTGCTGAGCGGTTCTGGCAGGAAAGAGCAGTACTTC.

V and J are TRBV28 and TRBJ2-5, with 9 bases lining up with TRBD2. The V gene's germline CDR1 is MDHEN and CDR2 SYDVKM. Unmatched junction bases numbered 16, after V lost 6 bases and J lost 5 bases. The CDR3 is 17 residues long. The CDR3 reads CASRKVGREGRRETQYF. The CDR3 DNA is TGTGCCAGCAGAAAAGTTGGGCGGGAGGGCCGGCGGGAGACCCAGTACTTC.

The V call is TRBV25-1, the J call TRBJ2-3, with TRBD1 as a possible D gene (5 bases). The V gene's germline CDR1 is MGHDK and CDR2 SYGVNS. V was clipped by 4 bases and J by 5 bases, with 13 bases between them. The CDR3 contains 14 residues. The CDR3 loop is CASSAPQGRDTQYF. Written as DNA, the CDR3 is TGTGCCAGCAGTGCCCCCCAGGGTAGAGATACGCAGTATTTT.